This entry features one T cell receptor (beta chain) sequence. Participant age was roughly 18 to 100 years, and participants resided in fewer than 30 US areas. The V gene lost 4 bases and the J gene lost 4 bases, with 14 bases spanning the gap. Germline CDR1 and CDR2: LNHDA and SQIVND (reference sequence). The CDR3 has 15 amino acids. Original processing methods: Amplified reference gene primers provided the basis for estimating nucleated cell counts. Sequenced by immunoSEQ multiplex PCR; TCRdb stores in-frame clones only, minus some. V, J and clone size reflect that table, while D and trimming were determined from the DNA. The data contain approximately 220,000 clones, 86% of them seen just once; the ten biggest clones take up less than 4.5%. The data are from a study of blood T cell repertoires in COVID-19.

The receptor was isolated from a woman aged 40 to 55 with acute COVID-19. Sequencing was performed on PBMCs or T cells enriched from blood (not recorded which). V usage is TRBV19 and J usage is TRBJ1-5; maybe TRBD1 (6 bases). The CDR3 loop is CASSKGGGLNQPQHF. The CDR3 DNA follows: TGTGCCAGTAGTAAAGGGGGGGGGCTAAATCAGCCCCAGCATTTT.